This T cell receptor (beta chain) was captured by sequencing in a study of blood T cell repertoires in COVID-19. For the study at large: For recovered donors of Cohort 3, there were two negative PCRs, clearance, or symptom resolution.

Residents of 20 to 25 US areas, aged about 18 to 89 years, made up the participants. Each participant's cohort was designated according to participant-reported clinical history. Repertoires were generated with immunoSEQ multiplex PCR, while TCRdb's copy carries only in-frame clones and drops some. This sample carries roughly 200,000 clones, 86% of them seen once, and the ten largest clones take 20% to 25%. In its sample, this clone is medium-sized (0.01 to 0.1%). The receptor's source is a woman aged 35 to 49 in a cohort exposed to, infected with or recovered from COVID-19 (not recorded which). The specimen was PBMCs or T cells enriched from blood (not recorded which).

The CDR3 coding sequence is TGTGCCAGCAGCCAGGGGCTAGCGGGAGGATTAGATACGCAGTATTTT. This encodes CASSQGLAGGLDTQYF. The chain recombines TRBV9 with TRBJ2-3; 11 nucleotides line up with TRBD2. Germline V lookup: CDR1 SGDLS, CDR2 YYNGEE. The CDR3 extends over 16 amino acids. The trim removed 4 bases at V and 5 bases at J, leaving 9 bases unmatched.